These 27 T cell receptor beta chains were sequenced from one sample in a study of neurological immune-mediated disorders. One entry per CDR3 protein results from TCRdb running MiXCR on the 5' RACE reads. Of 50,000 to 80,000 distinct CDR3 sequences in the sample, 3.4% are singletons; the top ten hold approximately 3.5%. The source material was PBMCs. Receptor source: a man in his forties or fifties with multiple sclerosis.

The CDR3 is CSAATNAGDLTDTQYF. The CDR3 nucleotides are TGCAGTGCTGCTACTAATGCGGGGGACCTCACAGATACGCAGTATTTT. The rearrangement joins TRBV20-1 to TRBJ2-3; 7 nucleotides align to TRBD2. CDR1 is DFQATT, CDR2 SNEGSKA, per germline (reference sequence). The CDR3 totals 16 residues. The J segment lost 2 bases and the V segment lost 5 bases, leaving 13 bases of the junction unmatched.

This clonotype has ten or more counts. The DNA of the CDR3 is TGCGCCAGCAGCCTGAACAGGGGGTGGCAAGAGACCCAGTACTTC. Translating it yields CASSLNRGWQETQYF. V is TRBV5-1 and J is TRBJ2-5; 8 bases line up with TRBD1. Germline V lookup: CDR1 SGHRS, CDR2 YFSETQ. V lost 4 bases and J lost 2; bases outside the gene matches: 7. The CDR3 totals 15 residues.

This clonotype was observed many times. V is TRBV20-1 and J is TRBJ2-5; D is undetermined. Trimming pared 6 bases from V and 2 bases from J, leaving 16 bases between. Germline V gene lookup returns CDR1 DFQATT and CDR2 SNEGSKA (reference sequence). This CDR3 is 14 amino acids long. Here the CDR3 DNA reads TGCAGTGCAAAAAGCAGGCCTTTTCAAGAGACCCAGTACTTC. It specifies CSAKSRPFQETQYF.

This clonotype was observed many times. V usage is TRBV15 and J usage is TRBJ2-7, with unresolved D. The V end lost 1 base, the J end lost 3 bases, and 7 bases lay between the germline ends. Germline CDR1 and CDR2: LNHNV and YYDKDF (reference sequence). CDR3 size: 13 residues. The CDR3 DNA reads TGTGCCACCAGCAGAGGAGGCGTCTACGAGCAGTACTTC. Amino acids: CATSRGGVYEQYF.

This clonotype was seen once. A single base separates this from a much larger clone, so it may be a read error. The chain carries TRBV6-6 and TRBJ2-4; possibly TRBD1 for D (6 bases). The CDR3 extends over 15 amino acids. The germline V and J ends were trimmed by 2 bases and 3 bases, with 11 bases remaining between them. Germline CDR1 is MNHNY and CDR2 is SVGAGI (reference sequence). The CDR3 is CASSYPGADKNIQYF. CDR3 bases: TGTGCCAGCAGTTACCCAGGGGCCGACAAAAACATTCAGTACTTC.

This clonotype was picked up many times. The chain recombines TRBV6-5 with TRBJ1-2; a possible D gene is TRBD1 (6 bases). Germline CDR1 is MNHEY and CDR2 is SVGAGI. The CDR3 length is 16 residues. The germline V and J ends were trimmed by 5 bases and 6 bases, with 22 bases remaining between them. Here the CDR3 DNA reads TGTGCCAGCAGTCGAACGGACAGTTCGGGCCTGGATGGCTACACCTTC. This gives the protein CASSRTDSSGLDGYTF.

This clonotype was seen at least ten times. V usage is TRBV5-1 and J usage is TRBJ2-1; D ambiguous. The CDR3 loop spans 13 amino acids. Trimming stripped 2 bases from V and 7 bases from J, with 10 bases between. Per germline, CDR1 SGHRS and CDR2 YFSETQ. The CDR3: CASSFGLGNEQFF. The CDR3 nucleotides read TGCGCCAGCAGCTTCGGCCTAGGGAATGAGCAGTTCTTC.

This clonotype was seen at least ten times. The chain is built from TRBV15 and TRBJ1-2, with TRBD1 as a possible D gene (6 bases). CDR3 size: 14 residues. Trimming took off 1 base at V and 4 bases at J, with 10 bases between the two ends. CDR1 is LNHNV and CDR2 is YYDKDF in the germline V gene (reference sequence). The CDR3 nucleotides are TGTGCCACCAGCAGAGGTGGACAGATCTATGGCTACACCTTC. Amino acids: CATSRGGQIYGYTF.

This clonotype came up many times. V usage is TRBV27 and J usage is TRBJ2-5; TRBD1 agrees at 12 bases. The CDR3 consists of 19 residues. The junction had 15 bases not matched to a gene; V was cut back by 3 bases and J by 4 bases. From germline, CDR1 is MNHEY and CDR2 SMNVEV (reference sequence). The DNA for the CDR3 is TGTGCCAGCAGTTTGACGCCGGGACAGGGGGCGCTAAGCCGAGAGACCCAGTACTTC. Protein product: CASSLTPGQGALSRETQYF.

This clonotype was counted at least ten times. The chain combines TRBV4-2 with TRBJ2-2; 7 bases fit TRBD2. Germline assignment: CDR1 LGHNA and CDR2 YNFKEQ. Trimming removed 4 bases from V and 4 bases from J; junction bases left unmatched: 6. CDR3 length: 15 residues. The CDR3 loop is CASSLGGSGTGELFF. The CDR3 nucleotides read TGTGCCAGCAGCCTTGGCGGGAGTGGCACCGGGGAGCTGTTTTTT.

This clonotype has at least ten counts. The chain links TRBV20-1 to TRBJ1-1; D may be TRBD1 (5 bases). This CDR3 is 13 amino acids long. CDR1 and CDR2 from the germline V gene are DFQATT and SNEGSKA (reference sequence). The V end was cut by 0 bases, the J end by 3 bases, with 8 bases between. The CDR3 DNA reads as TGCAGTGCTAGAGATCCGGGGGACACTGAAGCTTTCTTT. Translating gives CSARDPGDTEAFF.

This clonotype was seen many times. This chain links TRBV6-1 with TRBJ1-2; the D is unclear. The CDR3 is made up of 12 amino acids. Trimming took 0 bases from V and 8 from J, leaving 7 bases between them. Germline assignment: CDR1 MNHNS and CDR2 SASEGT. CDR3 in DNA: TGTGCCAGCAGTGAAGCGGGCGGAGGCTACACCTTC. It encodes CASSEAGGGYTF.

The V gene is TRBV7-6, the J gene TRBJ2-1; the match to TRBD2 covers 8 bases. The CDR3 is 15 residues long. Unmatched junction bases numbered 11, after V lost 4 bases and J lost 9 bases. Germline loops: CDR1 SGHVS, CDR2 FNYEAQ. DNA of the CDR3: TGTGCCAGCAGCTCCCAGAGTAGCGGGAATGGTGAGCAGTTCTTC. Encoded protein: CASSSQSSGNGEQFF.

The sample holds a few counts of this clonotype. Given a much more abundant clone one base away, this may be a read error. The chain carries TRBV10-3 and TRBJ1-1, with TRBD1 identical over 11 bases. Germline values: CDR1 ENHRY, CDR2 SYGVKD. The CDR3 runs to 12 residues. This CDR3 reads CDIRDRGDEAFF. In nucleotides, the CDR3 is TGTGACATCAGGGACAGGGGGGATGAAGCTTTCTTT.

This clonotype was picked up many times. The chain combines TRBV29-1 with TRBJ2-7; a possible D gene is TRBD1 (6 bases). Between the trimmed V and J ends, which lost 4 bases and 3 bases, there was a span of 7 bases. Germline V lookup: CDR1 SQVTM, CDR2 ANQGSEA. The CDR3 is 11 amino acids. CDR3 in amino acids: CSVARGYEQYF. The CDR3 DNA reads as TGCAGCGTTGCCAGGGGCTACGAGCAGTACTTC.

This clonotype was seen at least ten times. The chain uses TRBV20-1 and TRBJ2-7; D uncertain. The germline gives CDR1 DFQATT, CDR2 SNEGSKA (reference sequence). V shed 0 bases and J shed 5 bases, with 5 bases lying between them. The CDR3 totals 11 residues. CDR3 nucleotide sequence: TGCAGTGCTAGAGATATGAACGAGCAGTACTTC. It translates to CSARDMNEQYF.

This clonotype was counted many times. This rearrangement joins TRBV5-1 to TRBJ2-5, with TRBD2 matching over 13 bases. CDR1 is SGHRS and CDR2 is YFSETQ in the germline V gene. The CDR3 sequence is 15 residues long. The ends lost 2 bases at V and 3 bases at J; junction bases unmatched: 1. This chain's CDR3 is CASSFGTSGEETQYF. As DNA, the CDR3 is TGCGCCAGCAGCTTTGGGACTAGCGGGGAAGAGACCCAGTACTTC.

This clonotype came up many times. This chain uses TRBV29-1 with TRBJ1-1, with a possible D match to TRBD1 (5 bases). Between the trimmed V and J ends, which lost 1 base and 2 bases, there was a span of 23 bases. There are 18 residues in the CDR3. Germline V gives CDR1 SQVTM, CDR2 ANQGSEA. Here the CDR3 reads CSVEGFLGPGQGNTEAFF. In DNA, the CDR3 is TGCAGCGTTGAAGGGTTTTTAGGGCCCGGGCAGGGTAACACTGAAGCTTTCTTT.

This clonotype was recorded at least ten times. The chain uses TRBV7-9 and TRBJ2-7; D is possibly TRBD2 (6 bases). V lost 5 bases, J lost 12 bases, and 17 bases lay in between. Germline CDR1 reads SEHNR; CDR2 reads FQNEAQ (reference sequence). The CDR3 has 12 amino acids. CDR3 sequence: CASSPARGASYF. Written as DNA, the CDR3 is TGTGCCAGCAGCCCCGCGCGGGGTGCGTCGTACTTC.

This clonotype rates as medium-sized (0.01 to 0.1%). The V gene is TRBV5-1, the J gene TRBJ1-1; no definite D call. This CDR3 is built from 13 residues. The germline V gene encodes CDR1 SGHRS and CDR2 YFSETQ. With 0 bases removed from V and 0 bases from J, the gap between germline ends came to 3 bases. CDR3: CASSLAVNTEAFF. The CDR3, as DNA: TGCGCCAGCAGCTTGGCCGTGAACACTGAAGCTTTCTTT.

This clonotype was picked up many times. The rearrangement joins TRBV3-1 to TRBJ2-7, with TRBD2 as a possible D gene (5 bases). The germline V gene has CDR1 LGHDT and CDR2 YNNKEL (reference sequence). The CDR3 runs to 16 residues. Trimming removed 1 base from V and 5 bases from J, with 18 bases in between. In nucleotides, the CDR3 is TGTGCCAGCAGCCAAGTTGGACTTTCGGGTACGGACGAGCAGTACTTC. As protein: CASSQVGLSGTDEQYF.

This clonotype was counted ten times or more. The chain employs TRBV5-1 and TRBJ2-3; 9 bases are shared with TRBD1. The CDR3 is made up of 15 amino acids. Trimming removed 4 bases from V and 2 bases from J; junction bases left unmatched: 5. The V gene's germline CDR1 is SGHRS and CDR2 YFSETQ. This chain's CDR3 is CASSRDRDLTDTQYF. The CDR3, as DNA: TGCGCCAGCAGCCGGGACAGGGACCTCACAGATACGCAGTATTTT.

This clonotype has ten or more counts. J is TRBJ1-4 and V is TRBV20-1; D may be TRBD1 (5 bases). V was clipped by 0 bases and J by 6 bases, with 11 bases between them. The CDR3 runs to 14 residues. Germline CDR1 is DFQATT and CDR2 is SNEGSKA (reference sequence). CDR3 protein: CSARDRQWDEKLFF. CDR3 sequence (DNA): TGCAGTGCTAGAGATCGACAGTGGGATGAAAAACTGTTTTTT.

This clonotype has a handful of counts. Since a much larger clone is just one base distant, this may be a read error. This sequence joins TRBV12-3 or TRBV12-4 and TRBJ1-6; no reliable D call. V was cut by 0 bases and J by 7 bases, with 10 bases left in between. This CDR3 contains 15 residues. The CDR3, as DNA: TGTGCCAGCAGTTTAGCGGGAACGACAAATTCACCCCTCCACTTT. Translation gives CASSLAGTTNSPLHF.

This clonotype was observed a handful of times. The rearrangement joins TRBV12-3 or TRBV12-4 to TRBJ1-2; 10 positions agree with TRBD1. CDR3 length equals 14 residues. V lost 7 bases to trimming and J lost 6 bases; unmatched junction nucleotides: 8. The DNA of the CDR3 is TGTGCCAGCACCCTGGACAGGGGGGTCGATGGCTACACCTTC. This encodes CASTLDRGVDGYTF.

This clonotype was seen ten or more times. The chain carries TRBV30 and TRBJ1-2; D is ambiguous. Germline loops: CDR1 GTSNPN, CDR2 SVGIG (reference sequence). The CDR3 is 9 residues long. The V end was cut by 5 bases, the J end by 6 bases, with 4 bases between. DNA of the CDR3: TGTGCCTGGGGACATGGCTACACCTTC. Translating it yields CAWGHGYTF.

This chain links TRBV19 with TRBJ1-1; maybe TRBD1 (6 bases). This CDR3 contains 13 residues. CDR1 and CDR2 (germline): LNHDA, SQIVND (reference sequence). The germline V and J ends were trimmed by 4 bases and 3 bases, with 9 bases remaining between them. The CDR3 is CASSKNRDTEAFF. CDR3 DNA sequence: TGTGCCAGTAGTAAAAACAGGGACACTGAAGCTTTCTTT.